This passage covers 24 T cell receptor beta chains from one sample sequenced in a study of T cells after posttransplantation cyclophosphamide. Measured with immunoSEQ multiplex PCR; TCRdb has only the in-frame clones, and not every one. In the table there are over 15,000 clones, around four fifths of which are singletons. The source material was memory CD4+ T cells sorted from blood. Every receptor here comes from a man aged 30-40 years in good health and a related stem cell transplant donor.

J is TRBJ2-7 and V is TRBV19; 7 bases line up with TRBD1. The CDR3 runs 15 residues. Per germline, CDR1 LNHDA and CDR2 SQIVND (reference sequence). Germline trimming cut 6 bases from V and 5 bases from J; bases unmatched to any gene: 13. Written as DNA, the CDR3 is TGTGCCAGTAGGACTTCTGTGACAGGGTTCAACGAGCAGTACTTC. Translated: CASRTSVTGFNEQYF.

DNA of the CDR3: TGTGCCAGCTCACGCGCGGAGGGCAGGACTGAAGCTTTCTTT. Translating it yields CASSRAEGRTEAFF. The chain is built from TRBV18 and TRBJ1-1; no clear D. The V end was cut by 4 bases, the J end by 5 bases, with 14 bases between. The CDR3 covers 14 residues. CDR1 and CDR2 from the germline V gene are KGHSH and LQKENI. The whole variable domain, remainder taken from reference TRBV18 and TRBJ1-1, is NAGVMQNPRHLVRRRGQEARLRCSPMKGHSHVYWYRQLPEEGLKFMVYLQKENIIDESGMPKERFSAEFPKEGPSILRIQQVVRGDSAAYFCASSRAEGRTEAFFGQGTRLTVV.

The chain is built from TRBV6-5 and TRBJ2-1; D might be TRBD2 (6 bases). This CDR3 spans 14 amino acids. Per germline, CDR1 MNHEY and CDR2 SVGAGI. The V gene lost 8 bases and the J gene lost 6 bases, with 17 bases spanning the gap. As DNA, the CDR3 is TGTGCCAGCCGCCGGGACTTAGGGCCCAATGAGCAGTTCTTC. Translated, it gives CASRRDLGPNEQFF.

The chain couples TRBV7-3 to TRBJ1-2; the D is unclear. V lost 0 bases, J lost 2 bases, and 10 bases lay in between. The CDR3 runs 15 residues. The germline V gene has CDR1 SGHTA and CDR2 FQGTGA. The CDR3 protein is CASSLTVTQNYGYTF. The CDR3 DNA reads TGTGCCAGCAGCTTAACAGTGACTCAGAACTATGGCTACACCTTC.

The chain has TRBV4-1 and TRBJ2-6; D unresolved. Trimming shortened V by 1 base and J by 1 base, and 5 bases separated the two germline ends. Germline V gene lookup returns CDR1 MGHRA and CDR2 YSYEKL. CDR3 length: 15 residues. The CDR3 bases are TGCGCCAGCAGCCAAGGGAGATCTGGGGCCAACGTCCTGACTTTC. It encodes CASSQGRSGANVLTF.

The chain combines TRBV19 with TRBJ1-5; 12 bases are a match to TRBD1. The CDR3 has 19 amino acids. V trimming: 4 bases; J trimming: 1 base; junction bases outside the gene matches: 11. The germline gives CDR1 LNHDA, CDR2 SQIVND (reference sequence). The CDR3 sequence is CASSTPSGTGGGSNQPQHF. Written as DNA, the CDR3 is TGTGCCAGTAGTACACCCTCCGGGACAGGGGGCGGAAGCAATCAGCCCCAGCATTTT.

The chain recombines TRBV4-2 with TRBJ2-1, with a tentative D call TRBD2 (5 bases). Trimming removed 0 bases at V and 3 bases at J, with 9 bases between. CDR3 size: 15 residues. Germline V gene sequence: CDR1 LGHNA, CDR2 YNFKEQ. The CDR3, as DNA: TGTGCCAGCAGCCAAGAGGCTAGCAGCTACAATGAGCAGTTCTTC. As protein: CASSQEASSYNEQFF.

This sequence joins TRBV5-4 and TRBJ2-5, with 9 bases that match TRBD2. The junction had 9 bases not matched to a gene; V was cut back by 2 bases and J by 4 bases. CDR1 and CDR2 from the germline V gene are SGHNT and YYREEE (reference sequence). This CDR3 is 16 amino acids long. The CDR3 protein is CASSFGASGVRETQYF. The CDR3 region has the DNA TGTGCCAGCAGCTTCGGGGCTAGCGGGGTCCGAGAGACCCAGTACTTC.

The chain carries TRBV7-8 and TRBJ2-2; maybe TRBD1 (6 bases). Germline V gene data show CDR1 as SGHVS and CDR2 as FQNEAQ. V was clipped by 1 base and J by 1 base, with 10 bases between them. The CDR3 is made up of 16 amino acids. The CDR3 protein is CASSLVQGRNTGELFF. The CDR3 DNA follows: TGTGCCAGCAGCTTAGTACAGGGTCGGAACACCGGGGAGCTGTTTTTT.

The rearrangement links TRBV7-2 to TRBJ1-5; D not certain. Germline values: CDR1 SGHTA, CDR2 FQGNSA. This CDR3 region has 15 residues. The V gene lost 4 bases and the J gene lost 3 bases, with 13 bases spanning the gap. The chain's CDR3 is CASSSIPGDNQPQHF. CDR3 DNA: TGTGCCAGCAGCTCAATTCCGGGAGACAATCAGCCCCAGCATTTT.

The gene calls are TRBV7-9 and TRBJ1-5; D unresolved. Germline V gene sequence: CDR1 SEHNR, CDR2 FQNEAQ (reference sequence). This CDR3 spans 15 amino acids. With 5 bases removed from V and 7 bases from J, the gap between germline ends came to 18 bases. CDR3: CASSPERLFHQPQHF. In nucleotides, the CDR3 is TGTGCCAGCAGCCCTGAAAGACTTTTCCACCAGCCCCAGCATTTT.

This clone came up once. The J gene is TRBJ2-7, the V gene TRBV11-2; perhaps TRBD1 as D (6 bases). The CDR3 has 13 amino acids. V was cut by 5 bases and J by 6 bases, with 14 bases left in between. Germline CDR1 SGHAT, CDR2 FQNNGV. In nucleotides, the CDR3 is TGTGCCAGCAGCACCCGGACAGTCGGCGAGCAGTACTTC. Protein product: CASSTRTVGEQYF. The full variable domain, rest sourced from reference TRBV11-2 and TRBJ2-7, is EAGVAQSPRYKIIEKRQSVAFWCNPISGHATLYWYQQILGQGPKLLIQFQNNGVVDDSQLPKDRFSAERLKGVDSTLKIQPAKLEDSAVYLCASSTRTVGEQYFGPGTRLTVT.

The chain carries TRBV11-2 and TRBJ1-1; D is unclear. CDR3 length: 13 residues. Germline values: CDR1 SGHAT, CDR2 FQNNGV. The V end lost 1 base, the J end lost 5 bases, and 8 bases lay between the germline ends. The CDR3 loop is CASSLGSGTEAFF. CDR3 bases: TGTGCCAGCAGCTTAGGTTCGGGGACTGAAGCTTTCTTT.

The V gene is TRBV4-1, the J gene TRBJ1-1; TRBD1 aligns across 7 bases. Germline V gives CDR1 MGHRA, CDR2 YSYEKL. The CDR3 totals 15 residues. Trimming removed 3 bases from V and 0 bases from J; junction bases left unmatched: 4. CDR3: CASSQPGQMNTEAFF. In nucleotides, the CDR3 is TGCGCCAGCAGCCAGCCGGGACAGATGAACACTGAAGCTTTCTTT.

In nucleotides, the CDR3 is TGTGCCAGCAGCTTAACAGGGAACTATGGCAATCAGCCCCAGCATTTT. This gives the protein CASSLTGNYGNQPQHF. This rearrangement joins TRBV7-9 to TRBJ1-5; possibly TRBD1 for D (6 bases). Germline V gives CDR1 SEHNR, CDR2 FQNEAQ (reference sequence). Trimming took off 2 bases at V and 2 bases at J, with 13 bases between the two ends. This CDR3 region has 16 residues.

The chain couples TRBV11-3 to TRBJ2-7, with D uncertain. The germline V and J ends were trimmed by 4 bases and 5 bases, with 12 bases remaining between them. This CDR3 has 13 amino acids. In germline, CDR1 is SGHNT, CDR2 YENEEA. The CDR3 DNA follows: TGTGCCAGCAGCTCCTCAACGGGTAACGAGCAGTACTTC. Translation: CASSSSTGNEQYF.

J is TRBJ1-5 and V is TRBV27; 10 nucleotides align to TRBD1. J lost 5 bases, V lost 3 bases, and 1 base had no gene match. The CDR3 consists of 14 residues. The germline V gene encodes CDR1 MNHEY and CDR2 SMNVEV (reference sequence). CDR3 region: CASSFGTGDQPQHF. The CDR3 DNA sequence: TGTGCCAGCAGTTTTGGGACAGGGGATCAGCCCCAGCATTTT.

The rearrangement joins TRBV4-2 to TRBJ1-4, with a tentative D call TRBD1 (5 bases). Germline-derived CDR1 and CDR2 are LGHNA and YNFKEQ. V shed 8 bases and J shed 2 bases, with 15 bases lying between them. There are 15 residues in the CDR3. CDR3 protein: CASGWNRLTNEKLFF. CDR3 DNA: TGTGCCAGCGGTTGGAACAGGCTCACTAATGAAAAACTGTTTTTT.

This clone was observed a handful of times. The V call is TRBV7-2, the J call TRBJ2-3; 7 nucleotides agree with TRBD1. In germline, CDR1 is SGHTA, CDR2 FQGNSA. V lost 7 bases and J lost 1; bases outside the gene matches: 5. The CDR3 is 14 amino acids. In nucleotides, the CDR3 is TGTGCCAGCATCTACGACAGGGGCACAGATACGCAGTATTTT. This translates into CASIYDRGTDTQYF.

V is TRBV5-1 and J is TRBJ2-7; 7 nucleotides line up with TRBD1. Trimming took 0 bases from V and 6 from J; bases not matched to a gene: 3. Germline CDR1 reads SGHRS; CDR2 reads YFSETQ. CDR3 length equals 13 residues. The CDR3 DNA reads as TGCGCCAGCAGCTTGGGTCACAGGGGCGAGCAGTACTTC. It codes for CASSLGHRGEQYF.

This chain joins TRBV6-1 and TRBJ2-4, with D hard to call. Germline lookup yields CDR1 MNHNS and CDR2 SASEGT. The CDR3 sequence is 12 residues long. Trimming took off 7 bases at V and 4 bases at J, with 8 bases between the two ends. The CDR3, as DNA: TGTGCCAGCACGGCGGTAAAAAACATTCAGTACTTC. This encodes CASTAVKNIQYF.

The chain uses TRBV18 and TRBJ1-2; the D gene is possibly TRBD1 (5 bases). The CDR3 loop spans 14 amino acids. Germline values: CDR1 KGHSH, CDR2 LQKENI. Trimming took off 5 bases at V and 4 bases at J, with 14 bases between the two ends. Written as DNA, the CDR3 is TGTGCCAGCTCAGAGGAAGGGGCGAGCTATGGCTACACCTTC. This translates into CASSEEGASYGYTF. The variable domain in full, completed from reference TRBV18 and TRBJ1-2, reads NAGVMQNPRHLVRRRGQEARLRCSPMKGHSHVYWYRQLPEEGLKFMVYLQKENIIDESGMPKERFSAEFPKEGPSILRIQQVVRGDSAAYFCASSEEGASYGYTFGSGTRLTVV.

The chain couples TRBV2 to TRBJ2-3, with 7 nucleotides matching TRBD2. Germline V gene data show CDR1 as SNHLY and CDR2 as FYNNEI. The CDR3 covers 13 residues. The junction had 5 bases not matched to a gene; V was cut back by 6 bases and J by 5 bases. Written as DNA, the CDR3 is TGTGCCAGCAGCGGACCGGGGGGAGATACGCAGTATTTT. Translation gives CASSGPGGDTQYF.

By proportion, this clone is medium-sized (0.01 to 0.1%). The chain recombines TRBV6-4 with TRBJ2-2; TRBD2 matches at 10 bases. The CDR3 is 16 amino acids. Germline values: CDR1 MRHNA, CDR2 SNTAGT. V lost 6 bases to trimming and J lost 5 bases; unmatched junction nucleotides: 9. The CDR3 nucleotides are TGTGCCAGCAGCCCTCTAGCGGGGGACGGAACCGGGGAGCTGTTTTTT. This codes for CASSPLAGDGTGELFF.